Below, 17 T cell receptor beta chains from the same sample are listed, as sequenced in a study of T cell responses to AZD1222 COVID-19 vaccine. Assay: immunoSEQ multiplex PCR; the TCRdb copy retains only in-frame clones and omits some. The data show around 90,000 clones, with approximately 89% seen just once and approximately 5.2% held by the top ten. The sample consisted of peripheral blood, taken on day 0 of MenACWY control vaccination. These receptors were obtained from an adult in good health.

The chain carries TRBV11-2 and TRBJ1-1, with a tentative D call TRBD1 (6 bases). Germline loops: CDR1 SGHAT, CDR2 FQNNGV. Deletions cut 1 base from V and 5 bases from J, with 11 bases between. The CDR3 length is 14 residues. The CDR3 protein is CASSLAGVGTEAFF. The DNA for the CDR3 is TGTGCCAGCAGCTTAGCAGGGGTTGGTACTGAAGCTTTCTTT.

The CDR3 sequence is CASSYFKGAEAFF. In nucleotides, the CDR3 is TGTGCCAGCAGTTATTTTAAGGGAGCTGAAGCTTTCTTT. The chain employs TRBV6-5 and TRBJ1-1; D is undetermined. Germline CDR1 MNHEY, CDR2 SVGAGI. Trimming removed 3 bases at V and 6 bases at J, with 11 bases between. The CDR3 totals 13 residues.

This chain links TRBV5-1 with TRBJ2-7; TRBD1 is a possible D gene (6 bases). This CDR3 comprises 15 residues. Germline loops: CDR1 SGHRS, CDR2 YFSETQ. V was pared by 0 bases and J by 3 bases, with 13 bases between. For the CDR3, the DNA is TGCGCCAGCAGCTTGGGGGAATACAGGGTCTACGAGCAGTACTTC. It encodes CASSLGEYRVYEQYF.

This chain connects TRBV5-1 to TRBJ2-5; tentatively, D is TRBD2 (6 bases). V was cut by 3 bases and J by 5 bases, with 11 bases left in between. Germline V gene data show CDR1 as SGHRS and CDR2 as YFSETQ. The CDR3 spans 13 residues. This chain's CDR3 is CASSSGGGETQYF. CDR3 nucleotide sequence: TGCGCCAGCAGCTCCGGGGGTGGGGAGACCCAGTACTTC.

This chain uses TRBV5-6 with TRBJ2-3; D is ambiguous. Germline-derived CDR1 and CDR2 are SGHDT and YYEEEE. Trimming pared 1 base from V and 2 bases from J, leaving 5 bases between. The CDR3 covers 13 residues. As DNA, the CDR3 is TGTGCCAGCAGCTTGCCCACCACAGATACGCAGTATTTT. It yields the protein CASSLPTTDTQYF.

The V gene is TRBV21-1, the J gene TRBJ1-1; the tabulated D call, TRBD1, remains unverified against the DNA. TRBV21-1 is tagged as a pseudogene. This CDR3 contains 15 residues. The CDR3 reads CASSKERTRQGIAFF. Here the CDR3 DNA reads TGTGCCAGCAGCAAAGAAAGGACTAGACAGGGGATAGCTTTCTTT.

This sequence joins TRBV19 and TRBJ1-5, with D hard to call. The V and J ends lost 10 bases and 0 bases respectively, with 22 bases between them. The CDR3 is 17 residues long. Per the germline V gene, CDR1 is LNHDA and CDR2 is SQIVND (reference sequence). The CDR3 loop reads CATRRRLGSNSNQPQHF. The CDR3 DNA is TGTGCCACCCGCAGACGGCTCGGCTCAAATAGCAATCAGCCCCAGCATTTT.

This clone was seen once. The chain employs TRBV6-5 and TRBJ1-6; D uncertain. The germline V and J ends were trimmed by 6 bases and 0 bases, with 3 bases remaining between them. CDR1 and CDR2 from the germline V gene are MNHEY and SVGAGI. The length of the CDR3 is 13 residues. Written as DNA, the CDR3 is TGTGCCAGCAGAGTCTCCTATAATTCACCCCTCCACTTT. Its translation: CASRVSYNSPLHF.

The rearrangement uses TRBV5-4 and TRBJ2-7; the match to TRBD1 covers 8 bases. The length of the CDR3 is 16 residues. From germline, CDR1 is SGHNT and CDR2 YYREEE (reference sequence). Unmatched junction bases numbered 11, after V lost 0 bases and J lost 6 bases. CDR3 DNA: TGTGCCAGCAGCTTGGGTCCTCTTGCAGGGGGCGGCGAGCAGTACTTC. Encoded protein: CASSLGPLAGGGEQYF.

This chain uses TRBV7-9 with TRBJ2-2, with D perhaps assigned TRBD1 or TRBD2 (5 bases each). Germline CDR1 and CDR2: SEHNR and FQNEAQ (reference sequence). CDR3 size: 17 residues. The V and J ends lost 0 bases and 6 bases respectively, with 17 bases between them. Here the CDR3 reads CASSLALKGRVAGELFF. The CDR3 DNA is TGTGCCAGCAGCTTAGCGTTGAAGGGGAGAGTCGCCGGGGAGCTGTTTTTT.

CDR3 sequence reads: CASSQGGGQPSTDTQYF. Written as DNA, the CDR3 is TGCGCCAGCAGCCAAGGGGGGGGACAGCCTAGCACAGATACGCAGTATTTT. The V call is TRBV4-1, the J call TRBJ2-3; TRBD1 or TRBD2 may be the D gene (7 bases each). CDR3 length: 17 residues. CDR1 and CDR2 from the germline V gene are MGHRA and YSYEKL. The V end lost 1 base, the J end lost 0 bases, and 14 bases lay between the germline ends.

The chain carries TRBV6-6 and TRBJ1-1, with unresolved D. This CDR3 comprises 14 residues. Germline CDR1 is MNHNY and CDR2 is SVGAGI (reference sequence). V was clipped by 6 bases and J by 1 base, with 12 bases between them. The DNA for the CDR3 is TGTGCCAGCAGCTCCCCCGCCACGAACACTGAAGCTTTCTTT. Translation gives CASSSPATNTEAFF.

The chain carries TRBV6-5 and TRBJ1-2; no clear D gene. The CDR3 covers 12 residues. The germline V gene has CDR1 MNHEY and CDR2 SVGAGI. Trimming pared 2 bases from V and 8 bases from J, leaving 9 bases between. The CDR3 is CASSYTSDGYTF. DNA for the CDR3: TGTGCCAGCAGTTACACTTCAGACGGCTACACCTTC.

V gene TRBV5-6 combines with J gene TRBJ2-7; possibly TRBD1 for D (5 bases). V was cut by 4 bases and J by 2 bases, with 13 bases left in between. Germline values: CDR1 SGHDT, CDR2 YYEEEE. The CDR3 consists of 14 residues. CDR3 protein: CASSRTTVAYEQYF. The CDR3 DNA reads as TGTGCCAGCAGCCGAACGACAGTAGCCTACGAGCAGTACTTC. The full variable domain, its missing parts supplied by reference TRBV5-6 and TRBJ2-7, is DAGVTQSPTHLIKTRGQQVTLRCSPKSGHDTVSWYQQALGQGPQFIFQYYEEEERQRGNFPDRFSGHQFPNYSSELNVNALLLGDSALYLCASSRTTVAYEQYFGPGTRLTVT.

This clone was seen once. J is TRBJ1-5 and V is TRBV19; weak D call: TRBD1 (6 bases). The germline V and J ends were trimmed by 9 bases and 0 bases, with 12 bases remaining between them. In germline, CDR1 is LNHDA, CDR2 SQIVND (reference sequence). This CDR3 contains 14 residues. CDR3 DNA sequence: TGTGCCAGCAACGGACAGAATAGCAATCAGCCCCAGCATTTT. Amino acids: CASNGQNSNQPQHF.

This chain links TRBV6-5 with TRBJ1-2; no clear D gene. The CDR3 covers 12 residues. Trimming cost V 2 bases and J 7 bases, with 8 bases left between them. Germline-derived CDR1 and CDR2 are MNHEY and SVGAGI. In nucleotides, the CDR3 is TGTGCCAGCAGTTACCGAGGGTTTGGCTACACCTTC. This translates into CASSYRGFGYTF.

V and J are TRBV18 and TRBJ1-4; a weak D match, TRBD1 (6 bases). This CDR3 comprises 14 residues. Germline V gene sequence: CDR1 KGHSH, CDR2 LQKENI. V was shortened by 3 bases and J by 6 bases, with 11 bases between the two germline ends. Here the CDR3 reads CASSPAGQDEKLFF. CDR3 in DNA: TGTGCCAGCTCACCCGCGGGACAAGATGAAAAACTGTTTTTT.